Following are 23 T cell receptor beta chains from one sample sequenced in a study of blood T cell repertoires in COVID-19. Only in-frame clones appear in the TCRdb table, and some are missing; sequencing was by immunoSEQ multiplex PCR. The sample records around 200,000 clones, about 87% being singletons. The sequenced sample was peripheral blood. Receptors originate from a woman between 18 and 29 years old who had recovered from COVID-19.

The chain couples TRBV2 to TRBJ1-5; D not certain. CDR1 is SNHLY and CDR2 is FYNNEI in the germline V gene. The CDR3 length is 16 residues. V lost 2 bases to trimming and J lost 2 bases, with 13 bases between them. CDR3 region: CASSESGTPRNQPQHF. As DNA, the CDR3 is TGTGCCAGCAGTGAATCGGGTACCCCTCGCAATCAGCCCCAGCATTTT.

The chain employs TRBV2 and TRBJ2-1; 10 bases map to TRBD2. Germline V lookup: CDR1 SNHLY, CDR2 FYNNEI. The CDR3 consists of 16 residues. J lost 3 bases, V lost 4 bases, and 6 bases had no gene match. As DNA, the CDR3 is TGTGCCAGCAGTGTTTTTCTAGCGGGAGTCTACAATGAGCAGTTCTTC. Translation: CASSVFLAGVYNEQFF.

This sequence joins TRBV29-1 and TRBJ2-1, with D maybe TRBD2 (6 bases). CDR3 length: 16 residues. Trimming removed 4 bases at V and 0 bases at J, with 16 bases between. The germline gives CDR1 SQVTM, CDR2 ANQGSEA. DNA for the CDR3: TGCAGCGTTGTTTATTCGGGACTGGGCTCCTACAATGAGCAGTTCTTC. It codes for CSVVYSGLGSYNEQFF.

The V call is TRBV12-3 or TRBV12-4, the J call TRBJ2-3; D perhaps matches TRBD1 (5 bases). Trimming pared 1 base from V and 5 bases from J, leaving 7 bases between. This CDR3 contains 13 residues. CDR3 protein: CASSLGGVDTQYF. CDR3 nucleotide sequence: TGTGCCAGCAGTTTAGGGGGCGTAGATACGCAGTATTTT.

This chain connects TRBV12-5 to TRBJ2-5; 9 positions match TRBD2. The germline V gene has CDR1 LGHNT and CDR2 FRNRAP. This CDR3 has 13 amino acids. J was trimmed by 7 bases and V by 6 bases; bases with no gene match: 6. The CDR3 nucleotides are TGTGCTAGTGGAGTAGCGGGAGCGGGGACCCAGTACTTC. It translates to CASGVAGAGTQYF.

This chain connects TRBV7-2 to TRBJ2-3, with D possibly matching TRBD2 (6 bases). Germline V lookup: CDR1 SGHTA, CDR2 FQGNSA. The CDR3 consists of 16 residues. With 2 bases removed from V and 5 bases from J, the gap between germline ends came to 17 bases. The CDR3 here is CASSLPPPGAGDTQYF. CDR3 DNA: TGTGCCAGCAGCTTACCCCCCCCGGGAGCTGGAGATACGCAGTATTTT.

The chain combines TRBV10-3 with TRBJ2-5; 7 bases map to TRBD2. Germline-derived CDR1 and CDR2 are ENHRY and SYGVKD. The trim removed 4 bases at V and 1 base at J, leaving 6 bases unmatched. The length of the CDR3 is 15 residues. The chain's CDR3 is CAISGASGPQETQYF. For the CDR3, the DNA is TGTGCCATCAGTGGCGCTAGCGGACCCCAAGAGACCCAGTACTTC.

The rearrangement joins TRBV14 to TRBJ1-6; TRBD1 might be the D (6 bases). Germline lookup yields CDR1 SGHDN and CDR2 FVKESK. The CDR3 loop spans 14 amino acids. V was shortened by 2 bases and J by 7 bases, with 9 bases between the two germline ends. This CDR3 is CASSQSRGNSPLHF. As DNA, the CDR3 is TGTGCCAGCAGCCAAAGCAGGGGAAATTCACCCCTCCACTTT.

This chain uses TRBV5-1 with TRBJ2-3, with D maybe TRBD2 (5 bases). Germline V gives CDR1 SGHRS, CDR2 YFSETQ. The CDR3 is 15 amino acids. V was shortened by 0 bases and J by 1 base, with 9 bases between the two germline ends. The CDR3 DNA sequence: TGCGCCAGCAGCTTGGTCGGTAGCGGCACAGATACGCAGTATTTT. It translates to CASSLVGSGTDTQYF.

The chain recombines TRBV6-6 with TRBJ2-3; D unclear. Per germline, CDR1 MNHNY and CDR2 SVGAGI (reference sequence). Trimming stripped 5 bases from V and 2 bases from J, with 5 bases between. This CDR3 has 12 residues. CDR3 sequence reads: CASSRNTDTQYF. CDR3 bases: TGTGCCAGCAGTCGTAACACAGATACGCAGTATTTT.

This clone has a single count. This CDR3 is CAISGDRGSGYTF. The CDR3, as DNA: TGTGCCATCAGCGGGGACAGGGGAAGTGGCTACACCTTC. The chain is built from TRBV10-3 and TRBJ1-2; 10 bases are a match to TRBD1. V lost 6 bases, J lost 7 bases, and 5 bases stayed unmatched. CDR1 and CDR2 (germline): ENHRY, SYGVKD. CDR3 length equals 13 residues.

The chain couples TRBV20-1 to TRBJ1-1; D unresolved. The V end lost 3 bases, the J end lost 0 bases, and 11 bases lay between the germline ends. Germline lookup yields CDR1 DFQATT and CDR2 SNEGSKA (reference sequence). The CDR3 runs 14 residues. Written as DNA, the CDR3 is TGCAGTGCTAGTACGGGGTTGGTGAACACTGAAGCTTTCTTT. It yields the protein CSASTGLVNTEAFF.

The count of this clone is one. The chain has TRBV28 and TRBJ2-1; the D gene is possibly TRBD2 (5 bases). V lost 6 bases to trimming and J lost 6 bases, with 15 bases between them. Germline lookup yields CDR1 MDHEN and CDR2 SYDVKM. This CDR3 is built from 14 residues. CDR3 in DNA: TGTGCCAGCAGATCGGGATATGGGATCAATGAGCAGTTCTTC. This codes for CASRSGYGINEQFF.

CDR3 loop: CASSLEGGGATDTQYF. The CDR3 nucleotides read TGTGCCAGCAGCTTAGAAGGCGGGGGGGCGACAGATACGCAGTATTTT. The rearrangement links TRBV11-3 to TRBJ2-3, with TRBD2 identical over 9 bases. The J segment lost 3 bases and the V segment lost 0 bases, leaving 4 bases of the junction unmatched. Germline loops: CDR1 SGHNT, CDR2 YENEEA. The CDR3 loop spans 16 amino acids.

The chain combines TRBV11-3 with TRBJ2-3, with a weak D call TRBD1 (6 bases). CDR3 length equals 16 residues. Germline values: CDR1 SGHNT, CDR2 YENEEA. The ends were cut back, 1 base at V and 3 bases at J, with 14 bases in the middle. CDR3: CASSLGGRGSTDTQYF. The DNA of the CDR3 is TGTGCCAGCAGCTTAGGGGGCAGGGGCTCGACAGATACGCAGTATTTT. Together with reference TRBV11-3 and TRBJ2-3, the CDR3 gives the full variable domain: EAGVVQSPRYKIIEKKQPVAFWCNPISGHNTLYWYLQNLGQGPELLIRYENEEAVDDSQLPKDRFSAERLKGVDSTLKIQPAELGDSAVYLCASSLGGRGSTDTQYFGPGTRLTVL.

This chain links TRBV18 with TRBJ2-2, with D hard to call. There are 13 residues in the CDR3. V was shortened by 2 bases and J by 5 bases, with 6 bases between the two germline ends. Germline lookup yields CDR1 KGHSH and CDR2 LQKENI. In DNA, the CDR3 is TGTGCCAGCTCACCAACTCGGACCGGGGAGCTGTTTTTT. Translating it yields CASSPTRTGELFF. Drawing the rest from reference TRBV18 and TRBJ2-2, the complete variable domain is NAGVMQNPRHLVRRRGQEARLRCSPMKGHSHVYWYRQLPEEGLKFMVYLQKENIIDESGMPKERFSAEFPKEGPSILRIQQVVRGDSAAYFCASSPTRTGELFFGEGSRLTVL.

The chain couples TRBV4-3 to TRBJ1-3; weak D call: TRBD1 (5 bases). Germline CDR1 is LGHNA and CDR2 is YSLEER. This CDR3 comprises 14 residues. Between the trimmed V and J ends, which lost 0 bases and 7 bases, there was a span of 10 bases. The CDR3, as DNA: TGCGCCAGCAGCCAAGAAGGCGGGGGGAACACCATATATTTT. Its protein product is CASSQEGGGNTIYF.

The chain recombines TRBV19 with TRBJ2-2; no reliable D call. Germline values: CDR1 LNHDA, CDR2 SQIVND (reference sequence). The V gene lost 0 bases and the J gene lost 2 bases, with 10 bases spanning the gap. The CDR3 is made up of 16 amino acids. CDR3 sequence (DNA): TGTGCCAGTAGTATAGAATGGCGGCTAAACACCGGGGAGCTGTTTTTT. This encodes CASSIEWRLNTGELFF.

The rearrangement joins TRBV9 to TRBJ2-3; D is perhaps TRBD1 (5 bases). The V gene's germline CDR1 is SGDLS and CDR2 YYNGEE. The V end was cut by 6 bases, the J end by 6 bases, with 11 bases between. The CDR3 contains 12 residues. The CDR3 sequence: CASNLPGDTQYF. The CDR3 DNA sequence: TGTGCCAGCAACCTCCCAGGGGATACGCAGTATTTT.

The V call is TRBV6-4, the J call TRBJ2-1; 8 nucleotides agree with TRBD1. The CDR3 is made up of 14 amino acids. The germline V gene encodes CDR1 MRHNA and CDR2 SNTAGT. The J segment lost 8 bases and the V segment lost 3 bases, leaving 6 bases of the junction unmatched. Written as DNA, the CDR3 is TGTGCCAGCAGTGAACAGGGGGAGAGAGATGAGCAGTTCTTC. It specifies CASSEQGERDEQFF.

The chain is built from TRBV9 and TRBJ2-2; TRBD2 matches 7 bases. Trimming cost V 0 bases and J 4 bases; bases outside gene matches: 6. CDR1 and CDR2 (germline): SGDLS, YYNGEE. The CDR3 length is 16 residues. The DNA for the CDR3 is TGTGCCAGCAGCGTAGGGGAGGGGAGGCGCACCGGGGAGCTGTTTTTT. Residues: CASSVGEGRRTGELFF.

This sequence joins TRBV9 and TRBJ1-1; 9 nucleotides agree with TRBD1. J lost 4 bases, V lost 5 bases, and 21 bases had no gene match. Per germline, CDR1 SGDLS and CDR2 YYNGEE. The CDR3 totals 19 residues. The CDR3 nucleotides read TGTGCCAGCAGTGTATACCCGGTACTACAGGGGGCTGGTAGCACTGAAGCTTTCTTT. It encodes CASSVYPVLQGAGSTEAFF.

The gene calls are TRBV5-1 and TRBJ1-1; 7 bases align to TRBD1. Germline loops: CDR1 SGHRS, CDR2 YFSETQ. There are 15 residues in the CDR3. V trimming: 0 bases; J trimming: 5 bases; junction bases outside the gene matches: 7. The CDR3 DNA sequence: TGCGCCAGCAGCTTGGAGGCAGGGGGAAGAACTGAAGCTTTCTTT. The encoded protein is CASSLEAGGRTEAFF.